Listed below are T cell receptor beta chains from one sample, sequenced in a study of cytomegalovirus exposure and HLA in healthy donors. Assay used: immunoSEQ multiplex PCR; TCRdb lists only in-frame clones, some missing. This sample's clone table lists 65,000 to 95,000 clones. Sample: PBMCs. The origin of the receptors is a woman aged 55-70 years in good health and CMV-seronegative. Each CDR3 is given with its conserved first and last residue. A D gene is named only where the DNA matches it firmly.

d_gene	v_gene	j_gene	CDR3aa	CDR3nt
TRBD2	TRBV29-1	TRBJ2-1	CSVAGTSGRASYNEQFF	TGCAGCGTTGCGGGGACTAGCGGGAGGGCTAGCTACAATGAGCAGTTCTTC
.	TRBV29-1	TRBJ2-5	CSVAVQETQYF	TGCAGCGTTGCGGTGCAAGAGACCCAGTACTTC
TRBD2	TRBV7-6	TRBJ2-1	CASSSGLAGFNEQFF	TGTGCCAGCAGCTCGGGACTAGCGGGTTTCAATGAGCAGTTCTTC
TRBD1	TRBV30	TRBJ2-7	CAFSGQVAAYEQYF	TGTGCCTTCTCCGGACAGGTCGCAGCTTACGAGCAGTACTTC
TRBD1	TRBV5-1	TRBJ1-4	CASSLGGPGTGGRTNEKLFF	TGCGCCAGCAGCTTGGGAGGTCCCGGGACAGGGGGCAGAACTAATGAAAAACTGTTTTTT
TRBD2	TRBV2	TRBJ2-7	CASSESISRTSGFYEQYF	TGTGCCAGCAGCGAAAGCATTTCTAGGACTAGCGGTTTCTACGAGCAGTACTTC
.	TRBV7-8	TRBJ1-5	CASSIDGGVNQPQHF	TGTGCCAGCAGCATCGATGGGGGGGTCAATCAGCCCCAGCATTTT
.	TRBV4-3	TRBJ1-6	CASSQEEARYNSPLHF	TGCGCCAGCAGCCAAGAGGAGGCCCGCTATAATTCACCCCTCCACTTT
.	TRBV28	TRBJ2-2	CASSPPSGGRANTGELFF	TGTGCCAGCAGTCCTCCTTCAGGGGGGCGCGCGAACACCGGGGAGCTGTTTTTT
.	TRBV5-1	TRBJ2-5	CASSLGGGSYQETQYF	TGCGCCAGCAGCTTGGGCGGGGGCTCCTACCAAGAGACCCAGTACTTC
TRBD2	TRBV6-6	TRBJ2-1	CASSTGTSGNNEQFF	TGTGCCAGCAGCACCGGGACTAGCGGGAACAATGAGCAGTTCTTC
.	TRBV18	TRBJ1-1	CASSSGQNTEAFF	TGTGCCAGCTCATCGGGACAGAACACTGAAGCTTTCTTT
TRBD1	TRBV5-1	TRBJ2-7	CASSLPGTGEKYF	TGCGCCAGCAGCTTGCCCGGGACAGGGGAAAAGTACTTC
.	TRBV7-8	TRBJ1-5	CASSRGVGGVRTNQPQHF	TGTGCCAGCAGCCGGGGGGTGGGAGGGGTCCGTACCAATCAGCCCCAGCATTTT
.	TRBV25-1	TRBJ2-7	CASSDFGSGGAPYEQYF	TGTGCCAGCAGTGATTTCGGCTCCGGGGGAGCCCCCTACGAGCAGTACTTC
TRBD1	TRBV25-1	TRBJ1-2	CASSERGRGNGGYTF	TGTGCCAGCAGTGAAAGGGGCAGGGGGAACGGTGGCTACACCTTC
TRBD2	TRBV11-2	TRBJ2-5	CASSRGGWETQYF	TGTGCCAGCAGCCGGGGGGGCTGGGAGACCCAGTACTTC
.	TRBV6-5	TRBJ1-2	CASSYSNRNLNYGYTF	TGTGCCAGCAGTTACTCGAACAGAAATCTTAACTATGGCTACACCTTC
.	TRBV11-1	TRBJ2-2	CASSLAVGANTGELFF	TGTGCCAGCAGCTTAGCGGTAGGGGCGAACACCGGGGAGCTGTTTTTT
.	TRBV6-1	TRBJ2-2	CASSESEGELFF	TGTGCCAGCAGTGAGTCTGAGGGGGAGCTGTTTTTT
.	TRBV7-9	TRBJ2-7	CASSLGGFSEQYF	TGTGCCAGCAGCTTAGGCGGATTTTCCGAGCAGTACTTC
TRBD1	TRBV19	TRBJ1-5	CASSPGQGGRQPQHF	TGTGCCAGTAGTCCCGGACAGGGTGGGAGACAGCCCCAGCATTTT
TRBD2	TRBV6-5	TRBJ2-7	CASRTTGTSGSEQYF	TGTGCCAGCAGGACAACCGGGACTAGCGGGAGTGAGCAGTACTTC
.	TRBV4-2	TRBJ2-7	CASSQEGGRDEQYF	TGTGCCAGCAGCCAAGAGGGGGGGCGAGACGAGCAGTACTTC
.	TRBV5-4	TRBJ2-3	CASSLESGTDTQYF	TGTGCCAGCAGCTTGGAAAGCGGCACAGATACGCAGTATTTT
.	TRBV29-1	TRBJ2-6	CSVAQGTGANVLTF	TGCAGCGTCGCTCAGGGGACTGGGGCCAACGTCCTGACTTTC
TRBD1	TRBV28	TRBJ1-1	CASSSPGITGGNTEAFF	TGTGCCAGCAGTTCCCCAGGAATAACAGGGGGGAACACTGAAGCTTTCTTT
.	TRBV2	TRBJ2-2	CASRESTGELFF	TGTGCCAGCAGGGAGTCCACCGGGGAGCTGTTTTTT
TRBD2	TRBV30	TRBJ2-1	CAWSSLAGGIEQFF	TGTGCCTGGAGTTCCCTAGCGGGAGGTATTGAGCAGTTCTTC
TRBD2	TRBV19	TRBJ2-3	CASSLYPRLAGDTQYF	TGTGCCAGTAGTTTGTACCCCCGACTAGCGGGAGATACGCAGTATTTT
.	TRBV28	TRBJ1-1	CASSIVLRPNTEAFF	TGTGCCAGCAGTATCGTGCTACGTCCGAACACTGAAGCTTTCTTT
.	TRBV2	TRBJ2-3	CAVRDNADTQYF	TGTGCCGTCCGGGATAACGCAGATACGCAGTATTTT
TRBD2	TRBV7-2	TRBJ2-3	CASRRRASGIDTQYF	TGTGCCAGCAGGAGGAGGGCTAGCGGCATTGATACGCAGTATTTT
.	TRBV28	TRBJ1-1	CASSSGQLNTEAFF	TGTGCCAGCAGTTCAGGACAGTTGAACACTGAAGCTTTCTTT
.	TRBV14	TRBJ2-1	CASSHAGEEQFF	TGTGCCAGCAGCCATGCAGGGGAGGAGCAGTTCTTC
.	TRBV28	TRBJ2-5	CASSLMWTSKETQYF	TGTGCCAGCAGTTTAATGTGGACATCCAAAGAGACCCAGTACTTC
TRBD1	TRBV7-9	TRBJ1-1	CASSLRTGQTEAFF	TGTGCCAGCAGCTTAAGGACAGGGCAAACTGAAGCTTTCTTT
.	TRBV28	TRBJ2-2	CASSPDSPGELFF	TGTGCCAGCAGCCCCGACAGTCCCGGGGAGCTGTTTTTT
TRBD1	TRBV28	TRBJ2-7	CASSFPGQGYEQYF	TGTGCCAGCAGTTTCCCGGGACAGGGCTACGAGCAGTACTTC
.	TRBV11-2	TRBJ2-7	CASSFGLAYEQYF	TGTGCCAGCAGCTTTGGCCTCGCCTACGAGCAGTACTTC
.	TRBV28	TRBJ2-3	CASSLLRGSLTDTQYF	TGTGCCAGCAGTTTATTGCGAGGGAGCCTTACAGATACGCAGTATTTT
.	TRBV9	TRBJ2-3	CASSVDFWGASDTQYF	TGTGCCAGCAGCGTAGACTTCTGGGGCGCATCAGATACGCAGTATTTT
.	TRBV5-6	TRBJ2-3	CASSLPGGHRTDTQYF	TGTGCCAGCAGCTTGCCGGGCGGGCACCGCACAGATACGCAGTATTTT
TRBD2	TRBV5-1	TRBJ2-3	CASSLAGLAGGTDTQYF	TGCGCCAGCAGCTTGGCAGGACTAGCGGGAGGCACAGATACGCAGTATTTT
.	TRBV5-8	TRBJ1-3	CASRASLQGSAGNTIYF	TGTGCCAGCAGGGCGAGCCTACAGGGATCCGCGGGAAACACCATATATTTT
TRBD1	TRBV7-9	TRBJ2-2	CASSLRPGQARKTGELFF	TGTGCCAGCAGCCTCCGTCCGGGACAGGCTAGGAAAACCGGGGAGCTGTTTTTT
TRBD1	TRBV7-6	TRBJ2-7	CASSARGQGYYEQYF	TGTGCCAGCAGCGCTAGGGGACAGGGTTACTACGAGCAGTACTTC
.	TRBV2	TRBJ2-7	CASSRDSSYEQYF	TGTGCCAGCAGTCGTGACAGCTCCTACGAGCAGTACTTC
TRBD1	TRBV18	TRBJ2-5	CASSPGQTGETQYF	TGTGCCAGCTCGCCGGGACAGACTGGAGAGACCCAGTACTTC